This is a list of T cell receptor beta chains from one sample in a study of blood T cells in healthy people across ages. TCRdb reanalysed the 5' RACE reads using MiXCR and keeps one entry per CDR3 protein. The repertoire holds approximately 690,000 distinct CDR3 sequences, around 43% seen once, with approximately 29% in the top ten. Source material: blood. Receptors were obtained from a man older than 75 in good health. Both conserved end residues are part of each CDR3.

TRBV20-1	CSAGTGNSYEQYF
TRBV6-2/TRBV6-3	CASSNVQGADSPLHF
TRBV3-1	CASSQDDLFAGNEQFF
TRBV29-1	CSVLGLAGGVESYEQYF
TRBV7-2	CASSLGGVNTEAFF
TRBV11-2	CASSDKATGINEQYF
TRBV12-3/TRBV12-4	CASREDSYGYTF
TRBV11-1	CASSLPRGATQYF
TRBV7-8	CASSLGVVGNTIYF
TRBV25-1	CASSDSGEETQYF
TRBV7-2	CASVLLSGELFF
TRBV27	CASKPHGGALGETQYF
TRBV3-1	CASSQGPYGDGYTF
TRBV6-5	CASSYRNQPQHF
TRBV28	CASLGQGYQETQYF
TRBV25-1	CASALTGGVETQYF
TRBV18	CAGSLGEEKLFF
TRBV10-3	CATAQGRGTEAFF
TRBV7-2	CASSSLGATNSYEQYF
TRBV3-1	CASSPSGQPNTEAFF
TRBV11-2	CASSQVRLAGGRQETQYF
TRBV30	CAWSLKRGVVSGNTIYF
TRBV27	CASSRTGVGWNYGYTF
TRBV30	CAWRGLGETQYF
TRBV7-8	CASSLATGAGANVLTF
TRBV6-2/TRBV6-3	CASRYSGRRRNEQFF
TRBV6-2/TRBV6-3	CASSRDSANTGELFF
TRBV20-1	CSAKPWGLGGYTF
TRBV6-2/TRBV6-3	CASSNTGTGYGYTF
TRBV4-2	CASSQDPGTEAFF